Presented here are 4 T cell receptor beta chains from one specimen sequenced in a study of T cells in Graves' hyperthyroidism and ophthalmopathy. The source material, RNA transcripts, was used to amplify TCR beta CDR3 regions. HTBI primers were the set used in a first-round RT-PCR of the TCR CDR3. One entry per CDR3 protein results from TCRdb running MiXCR on the multiplex PCR reads. The sample lists approximately 350,000 distinct CDR3 sequences, 12% to 15% occurring once. The sequenced material came from blood. Receptors were obtained from a woman aged 60-75 years with Graves' ophthalmopathy.

This clonotype was seen repeatedly, ten times or more. V and J are TRBV29-1 and TRBJ2-5; tentative D call: TRBD2 (5 bases). CDR1 and CDR2 from the germline V gene are SQVTM and ANQGSEA. V lost 4 bases, J lost 4 bases, and 13 bases lay in between. The CDR3 has 13 residues. CDR3 in amino acids: CSVADSLLETQYF. In DNA, the CDR3 is TGCAGCGTTGCGGACTCGCTTCTAGAGACCCAGTACTTC. The whole variable domain, remainder taken from reference TRBV29-1 and TRBJ2-5, is SAVISQKPSRDICQRGTSLTIQCQVDSQVTMMFWYRQQPGQSLTLIATANQGSEATYESGFVIDKFPISRPNLTFSTLTVSNMSPEDSSIYLCSVADSLLETQYFGPGTRLLVL.

This clonotype has ten or more counts. V gene TRBV11-2 combines with J gene TRBJ2-7, with D maybe TRBD1 (6 bases). Germline CDR1 SGHAT, CDR2 FQNNGV. The germline V and J ends were trimmed by 5 bases and 3 bases, with 8 bases remaining between them. The CDR3 loop spans 12 amino acids. The CDR3 DNA sequence: TGTGCCAGCAGCCAGGACAGCTACGAGCAGTACTTC. This translates into CASSQDSYEQYF.

This clonotype was counted a few times. The J gene is TRBJ2-1, the V gene TRBV11-2, with a weak D call TRBD2 (6 bases). Trimming removed 3 bases from V and 5 bases from J, with 14 bases in between. CDR3 length equals 15 residues. Germline V gene data show CDR1 as SGHAT and CDR2 as FQNNGV. The CDR3 reads CASSLRRVTDNEQFF. The CDR3 region has the DNA TGTGCCAGCAGCTTGCGGAGGGTAACAGACAATGAGCAGTTCTTC.

This clonotype was seen many times. The J gene is TRBJ1-6, the V gene TRBV20-1; D possibly corresponds to TRBD1 (5 bases). Trimming took 3 bases from V and 7 from J, leaving 7 bases between them. The CDR3 runs 12 residues. In germline, CDR1 is DFQATT, CDR2 SNEGSKA (reference sequence). CDR3 in amino acids: CSARTVNSPLHF. The CDR3 nucleotides read TGCAGTGCTAGGACAGTGAATTCACCCCTCCACTTT.